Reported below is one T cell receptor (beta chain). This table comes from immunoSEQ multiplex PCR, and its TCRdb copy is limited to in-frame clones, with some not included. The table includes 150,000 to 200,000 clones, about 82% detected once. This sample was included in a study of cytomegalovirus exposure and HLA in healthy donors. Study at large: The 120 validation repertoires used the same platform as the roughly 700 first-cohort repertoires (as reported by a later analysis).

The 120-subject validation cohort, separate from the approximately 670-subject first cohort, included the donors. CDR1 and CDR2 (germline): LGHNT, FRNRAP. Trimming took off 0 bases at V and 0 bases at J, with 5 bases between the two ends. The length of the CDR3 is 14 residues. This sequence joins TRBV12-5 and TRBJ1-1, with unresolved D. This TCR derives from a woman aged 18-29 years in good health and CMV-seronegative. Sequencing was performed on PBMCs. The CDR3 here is CASGLVGMNTEAFF. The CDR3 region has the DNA TGTGCTAGTGGTTTGGTCGGGATGAACACTGAAGCTTTCTTT.